One and the same sample provided the 26 T cell receptor beta chains below, sequenced in a study of regulatory T cells in long-lasting Graves disease. Arm-PCR of CDR3 regions and iRepertoire HTBI primers were the basis on which TCR beta libraries were built. One entry per CDR3 protein results from TCRdb running MiXCR on the multiplex PCR reads. The sample holds around 500,000 distinct CDR3 sequences, roughly 12% seen once. Sample time point: newly diagnosed GD, antithyroid drugs for less than 3 months. Researchers made the TCR library from RNA that was extracted from PBMCs. These sequences were also reported in another study, on T cells in Graves' hyperthyroidism and ophthalmopathy.

The sample here was peripheral blood mononuclear cells (PBMCs), taken at new diagnosis, from a patient treated with antithyroid drugs. These receptors all stem from a man aged 25 to 40 with Graves disease.

This clonotype was picked up many times. One junction end does not reproduce the germline sequence, and a read error may be involved. This chain connects TRBV9 to TRBJ2-7; D gene uncertain. Germline V CDR1 and CDR2: SGDLS, YYNGEE. This CDR3 is built from 11 residues. CDR3 in DNA: TGCGCCAGCAGTGTTGGAAGCGAGCAGTACTTC. Protein product: CASSVGSEQYF. Looking up the rest from reference TRBV9 and TRBJ2-7 gives the full variable domain: DSGVTQTPKHLITATGQRVTLRCSPRSGDLSVYWYQQSLDQGLQFLIQYYNGEERAKGNILERFSAQQFPDLHSELNLSSLELGDSALYFCASSVGSEQYFGPGTRLTVT.

This chain uses TRBV5-1 with TRBJ2-5, with 16 bases fitting TRBD2. The junction had 8 bases not matched to a gene; V was cut back by 4 bases and J by 5 bases. Germline V gene data show CDR1 as SGHRS and CDR2 as YFSETQ. This CDR3 comprises 17 residues. CDR3 sequence: CASSLGTSGRATETQYF. CDR3 nucleotide sequence: TGCGCCAGCAGCCTCGGGACTAGCGGGAGGGCGACGGAGACCCAGTACTTC. Based on the CDR3 plus reference TRBV5-1 and TRBJ2-5, the full variable domain is KAGVTQTPRYLIKTRGQQVTLSCSPISGHRSVSWYQQTPGQGLQFLFEYFSETQRNKGNFPGRFSGRQFSNSRSEMNVSTLELGDSALYLCASSLGTSGRATETQYFGPGTRLLVL.

V gene TRBV9 combines with J gene TRBJ2-7; unclear D gene. CDR3 length: 14 amino acids. CDR1 is SGDLS, CDR2 YYNGEE, per germline. Trimming removed 0 bases at V and 1 base at J, with 8 bases between. The CDR3: CASSVELGSYEQYF. CDR3 sequence (DNA): TGTGCCAGCAGCGTAGAGTTGGGGTCCTACGAGCAGTACTTC.

This clonotype was observed many times. The chain has TRBV28 and TRBJ2-4; maybe TRBD2 (6 bases). Looked up from germline, CDR1 is MDHEN and CDR2 is SYDVKM. The V and J ends lost 6 bases and 13 bases respectively, with 19 bases between them. The CDR3 loop spans 13 amino acids. CDR3 loop: CASSPDYLGAQYF. The CDR3 DNA sequence: TGTGCCAGCAGCCCGGACTACCTCGGGGCCCAGTACTTC.

This clonotype was observed many times. The V call is TRBV12-3 or TRBV12-4, the J call TRBJ2-1, with 8 bases fitting TRBD2. The CDR3 sequence is 17 residues long. The ends lost 7 bases at V and 6 bases at J; junction bases unmatched: 17. As DNA, the CDR3 is TGTGCCAGCACTACCCTTGCGTCGGGAGGGGGAGGCAATGAGCAGTTCTTC. It yields the protein CASTTLASGGGGNEQFF.

This clonotype was found many times. The chain links TRBV12-3 or TRBV12-4 to TRBJ1-4; unclear D gene. The CDR3 consists of 13 residues. Trimming removed 5 bases at V and 4 bases at J, with 8 bases between. The chain's CDR3 is CASSSRYNEKLFF. In nucleotides, the CDR3 is TGTGCCAGCAGTAGCAGGTATAATGAAAAACTGTTTTTT.

At least ten counts were recorded for this clonotype. This rearrangement joins TRBV27 to TRBJ2-1; D possibly uses TRBD1 or TRBD2 (6 bases each). Germline V gene sequence: CDR1 MNHEY, CDR2 SMNVEV (reference sequence). The CDR3 contains 15 residues. Trimming pared 8 bases from V and 4 bases from J, leaving 18 bases between. The CDR3 sequence: CASFGRGVAYNEQFF. CDR3 nucleotides: TGTGCCAGCTTTGGAAGGGGGGTAGCGTACAATGAGCAGTTCTTC.

The chain combines TRBV18 with TRBJ2-2, with TRBD1 matching 8 bases. The V segment lost 2 bases and the J segment 1 base; nucleotides outside the gene matches: 3. The CDR3 sequence is 16 residues long. CDR1 and CDR2 from the germline V gene are KGHSH and LQKENI. The DNA for the CDR3 is TGTGCCAGCTCACCAGCCGGGACAGGGAACACCGGGGAGCTGTTTTTT. Translated: CASSPAGTGNTGELFF.

This clonotype occurred a few times. Possible read error: a much larger clone is one base away. This chain uses TRBV30 with TRBJ2-7; a weak D match, TRBD1 (5 bases). The CDR3 extends over 13 amino acids. Looked up from germline, CDR1 is GTSNPN and CDR2 is SVGIG (reference sequence). CDR3 coding DNA: TGTGTCTGGAGTGTTCAGGGCCCCTACGAGCAGTACTTC. This gives the protein CVWSVQGPYEQYF.

This clonotype was found many times. This chain connects TRBV2 to TRBJ1-2; D is unresolved. Germline V gene lookup returns CDR1 SNHLY and CDR2 FYNNEI. Trimming shortened V by 4 bases and J by 3 bases, and 6 bases separated the two germline ends. The CDR3 covers 12 residues. The chain's CDR3 is CASSVGHYGYTF. As DNA, the CDR3 is TGTGCCAGCAGTGTAGGTCACTATGGCTACACCTTC.

This clonotype was detected many times. This sequence joins TRBV27 and TRBJ2-2, with D possibly being TRBD2 (5 bases). Between the trimmed V and J ends, which lost 2 bases and 6 bases, there was a span of 22 bases. In germline, CDR1 is MNHEY, CDR2 SMNVEV (reference sequence). This CDR3 is 18 amino acids long. The DNA for the CDR3 is TGTGCCAGCAGTTTAGAGGGAATGATCGGCGGAGTCGCCGGGGAGCTGTTTTTT. Amino acid sequence: CASSLEGMIGGVAGELFF.

This chain connects TRBV5-6 to TRBJ2-7; 11 bases map to TRBD2. Germline CDR1 is SGHDT and CDR2 is YYEEEE. The CDR3 sequence is 15 residues long. V lost 2 bases, J lost 6 bases, and 7 bases stayed unmatched. CDR3 region: CASSFLAGGPVEQYF. The CDR3, as DNA: TGTGCCAGCAGCTTCTTAGCGGGAGGGCCGGTCGAGCAGTACTTC.

This clonotype was picked up many times. The chain uses TRBV7-2 and TRBJ2-7; TRBD1 or TRBD2 may be the D gene (5 bases each). Trimming removed 5 bases at V and 5 bases at J, with 19 bases between. This CDR3 spans 15 amino acids. In germline, CDR1 is SGHTA, CDR2 FQGNSA. In DNA form, the CDR3 reads TGTGCCAGCAGCCCCTCTCCGGGGCTACTGAACGAGCAGTACTTC. Its protein is CASSPSPGLLNEQYF.

This clonotype was counted ten times or more. The rearrangement uses TRBV14 and TRBJ1-4; D is possibly TRBD1 (5 bases). V was cut by 0 bases and J by 7 bases, with 15 bases left in between. CDR1 is SGHDN and CDR2 is FVKESK in the germline V gene. CDR3 size: 16 residues. This CDR3 reads CASSQDQGQGGEKLFF. The CDR3 DNA follows: TGTGCCAGCAGCCAAGATCAAGGCCAGGGAGGTGAAAAACTGTTTTTT.

This clonotype was picked up many times. The chain joins TRBV30 to TRBJ2-3; D is unclear. Germline V gene sequence: CDR1 GTSNPN, CDR2 SVGIG (reference sequence). The V and J ends lost 4 bases and 2 bases respectively, with 10 bases between them. CDR3 length equals 13 residues. The CDR3 DNA reads TGTGCCTGGACCCCTGGGGACACAGATACGCAGTATTTT. Encoded protein: CAWTPGDTDTQYF.

At least ten counts were recorded for this clonotype. The chain links TRBV2 to TRBJ2-1; D call uncertain. Germline assignment: CDR1 SNHLY and CDR2 FYNNEI. The CDR3 loop spans 13 amino acids. V lost 8 bases and J lost 6, with 14 bases in between. CDR3: CASETPRSNEQFF. In DNA, the CDR3 is TGTGCCAGCGAGACGCCCCGGAGCAATGAGCAGTTCTTC.

This clonotype was counted many times. The gene calls are TRBV7-2 and TRBJ2-2, with D possibly called TRBD1 or TRBD2 (5 bases each). CDR3 length: 16 residues. V lost 1 base to trimming and J lost 8 bases, with 17 bases between them. The germline gives CDR1 SGHTA, CDR2 FQGNSA. The CDR3, as DNA: TGTGCCAGCAGCTTAGGAGTGGGACGGTTATCTGGGGAGCTGTTTTTT. As protein: CASSLGVGRLSGELFF.

This clonotype came up a few times. The junction shows a germline mismatch at one end, possibly a read error. The chain recombines TRBV9 with TRBJ1-1; D not resolved. CDR1 is SGDLS and CDR2 is YYNGEE in the germline V gene. The CDR3 is 12 residues long. CDR3 amino acids: CASSSTSPRALF. CDR3 nucleotides: TGTGCCAGCAGCTCTACATCGCCGAGGGCTCTCTTT.

At least ten counts were recorded for this clonotype. V is TRBV27 and J is TRBJ2-6, with 10 bases lining up with TRBD1. J gave up 2 bases and V 3 bases, and 7 bases lay outside the gene matches. CDR1 and CDR2 (germline): MNHEY, SMNVEV (reference sequence). The CDR3 length is 18 residues. In DNA, the CDR3 is TGTGCCAGCAGTTTTTCCGGGACAGGGGTTGCTGGGGCCAACGTCCTGACTTTC. Its translation is CASSFSGTGVAGANVLTF.

This clonotype was recorded many times. This sequence joins TRBV7-8 and TRBJ1-2, with D maybe TRBD1 (6 bases). CDR1 is SGHVS and CDR2 is FQNEAQ in the germline V gene. V was clipped by 5 bases and J by 8 bases, with 18 bases between them. The CDR3 consists of 14 residues. CDR3 bases: TGTGCCAGCAGCCCAGAAGGGGGAATTGGGGGCTACACCTTC. Translating it yields CASSPEGGIGGYTF.

The sample holds a few counts of this clonotype. The chain joins TRBV5-1 to TRBJ2-2, with D possibly TRBD2 on 6 matching bases. V was cut by 0 bases and J by 6 bases, with 12 bases left in between. The CDR3 is made up of 15 amino acids. Germline values: CDR1 SGHRS, CDR2 YFSETQ. The CDR3 region has the DNA TGCGCCAGCAGCTTGGGACTAGGGGAGTCCGGGGAGCTGTTTTTT. Its translation: CASSLGLGESGELFF.

This clonotype was detected ten times or more. DNA of the CDR3: TGCAGCGTGGACAGAGCCCCTAGCACAGATACGCAGTATTTT. Its protein is CSVDRAPSTDTQYF. The chain is built from TRBV29-1 and TRBJ2-3; D perhaps matches TRBD1 (6 bases). Trimming pared 6 bases from V and 0 bases from J, leaving 13 bases between. There are 14 residues in the CDR3. CDR1 and CDR2 (germline): SQVTM, ANQGSEA.

A word on this clonotype: At one end the junction does not follow the germline gene, possibly because of a read error. This chain joins TRBV10-3 and TRBJ2-7; the match to TRBD2 covers 7 bases. The CDR3 covers 16 residues. Germline V gives CDR1 ENHRY, CDR2 SYGVKD. For the CDR3, the DNA is TGTGCCATCAGTGAGTCTGGAGGCGGGAGCTCCCACGAGCAGTACTTC. Translated, it gives CAISESGGGSSHEQYF.

This clonotype has a handful of counts. V usage is TRBV9 and J usage is TRBJ2-5, with 10 bases aligning to TRBD2. J gave up 1 base and V 0 bases, and 3 bases lay outside the gene matches. CDR3 length equals 16 residues. Germline CDR1 reads SGDLS; CDR2 reads YYNGEE. The CDR3 sequence is CASSVAGTSVQETQYF. The CDR3, as DNA: TGTGCCAGCAGCGTAGCTGGGACTAGCGTCCAAGAGACCCAGTACTTC.

The CDR3 loop is CATPNPYTEAFF. In nucleotides, the CDR3 is TGTGCCACCCCTAACCCCTACACTGAAGCTTTCTTT. The genes are TRBV2 and TRBJ1-1; D not resolved. The length of the CDR3 is 12 residues. V lost 10 bases, J lost 3 bases, and 12 bases lay in between. Germline CDR1 SNHLY, CDR2 FYNNEI.

This clonotype has a handful of counts. J is TRBJ2-1 and V is TRBV7-9; D uncertain. Germline V gene lookup returns CDR1 SEHNR and CDR2 FQNEAQ (reference sequence). The V end was cut by 5 bases, the J end by 9 bases, with 14 bases between. The CDR3 runs 13 residues. CDR3 sequence (DNA): TGTGCCAGCAGCCTGCTCGGAGCCGCTGAGCAGTTCTTC. As protein: CASSLLGAAEQFF.